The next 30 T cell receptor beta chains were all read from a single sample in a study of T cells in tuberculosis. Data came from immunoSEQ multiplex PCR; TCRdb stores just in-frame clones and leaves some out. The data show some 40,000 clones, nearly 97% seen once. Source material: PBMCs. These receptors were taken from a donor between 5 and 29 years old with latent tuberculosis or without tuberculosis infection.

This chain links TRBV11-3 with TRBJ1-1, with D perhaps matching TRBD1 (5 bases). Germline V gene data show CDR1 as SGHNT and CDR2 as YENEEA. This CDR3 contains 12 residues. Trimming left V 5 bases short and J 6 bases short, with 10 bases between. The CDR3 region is CASSIGDSEAFF. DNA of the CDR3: TGTGCCAGCAGCATTGGGGACTCTGAAGCTTTCTTT.

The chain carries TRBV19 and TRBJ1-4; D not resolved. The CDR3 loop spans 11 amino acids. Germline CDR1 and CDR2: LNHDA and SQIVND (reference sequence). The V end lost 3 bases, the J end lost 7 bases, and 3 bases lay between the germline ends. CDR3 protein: CASSISEKLFF. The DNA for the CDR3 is TGTGCCAGTAGTATCTCTGAAAAACTGTTTTTT. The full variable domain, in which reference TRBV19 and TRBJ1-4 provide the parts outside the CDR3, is DGGITQSPKYLFRKEGQNVTLSCEQNLNHDAMYWYRQDPGQGLRLIYYSQIVNDFQKGDIAEGYSVSREKKESFPLTVTSAQKNPTAFYLCASSISEKLFFGSGTQLSVL.

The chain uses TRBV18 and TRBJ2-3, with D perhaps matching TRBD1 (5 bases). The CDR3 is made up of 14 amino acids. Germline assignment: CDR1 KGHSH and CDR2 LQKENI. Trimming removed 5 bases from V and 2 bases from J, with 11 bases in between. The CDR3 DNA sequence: TGTGCCAGCTCAATACAGGTAACCACAGATACGCAGTATTTT. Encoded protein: CASSIQVTTDTQYF.

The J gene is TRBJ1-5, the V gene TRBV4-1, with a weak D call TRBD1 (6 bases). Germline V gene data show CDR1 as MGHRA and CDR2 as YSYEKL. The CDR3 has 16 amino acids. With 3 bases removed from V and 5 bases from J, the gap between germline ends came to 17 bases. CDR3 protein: CASSHIDLRGDQPQHF. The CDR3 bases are TGCGCCAGCAGCCATATCGATCTCAGGGGAGATCAGCCCCAGCATTTT.

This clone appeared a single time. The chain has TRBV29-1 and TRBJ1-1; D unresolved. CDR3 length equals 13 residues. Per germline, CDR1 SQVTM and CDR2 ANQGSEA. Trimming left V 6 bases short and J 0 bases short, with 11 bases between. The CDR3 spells CSVHRKLNTEAFF. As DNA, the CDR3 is TGCAGCGTCCACAGAAAACTGAACACTGAAGCTTTCTTT.

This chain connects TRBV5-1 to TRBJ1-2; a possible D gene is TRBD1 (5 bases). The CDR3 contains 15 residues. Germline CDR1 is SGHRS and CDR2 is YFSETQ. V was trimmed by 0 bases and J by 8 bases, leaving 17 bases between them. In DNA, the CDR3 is TGCGCCAGCAGCTTGGTCAGTCAGGGTTTGTCGGGCTACACCTTC. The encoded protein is CASSLVSQGLSGYTF.

The CDR3 DNA is TGTGCCAGCAGCCCCACGAGACTCAACTATGGCTACACCTTC. Amino acids: CASSPTRLNYGYTF. The rearrangement joins TRBV6-5 to TRBJ1-2; no reliable D call. There are 14 residues in the CDR3. V was cut by 6 bases and J by 2 bases, with 13 bases left in between. The V gene's germline CDR1 is MNHEY and CDR2 SVGAGI.

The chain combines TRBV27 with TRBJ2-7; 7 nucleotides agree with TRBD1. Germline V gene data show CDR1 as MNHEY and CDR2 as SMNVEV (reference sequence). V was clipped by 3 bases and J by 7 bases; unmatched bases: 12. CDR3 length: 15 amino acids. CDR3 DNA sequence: TGTGCCAGCAGTTTGAGGGCAGGGGGATTGGAAGAGCAGTACTTC. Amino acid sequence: CASSLRAGGLEEQYF.

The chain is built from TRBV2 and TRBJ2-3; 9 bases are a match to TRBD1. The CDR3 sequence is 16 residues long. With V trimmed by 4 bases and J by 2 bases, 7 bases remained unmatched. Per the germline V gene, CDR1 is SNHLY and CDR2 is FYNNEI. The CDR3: CASSVAGQGPTDTQYF. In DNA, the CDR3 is TGTGCCAGCAGTGTCGCTGGACAGGGGCCCACAGATACGCAGTATTTT.

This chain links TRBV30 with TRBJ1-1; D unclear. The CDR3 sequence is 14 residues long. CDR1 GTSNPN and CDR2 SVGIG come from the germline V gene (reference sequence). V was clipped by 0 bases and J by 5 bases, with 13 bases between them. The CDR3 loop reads CAWSVDEGRTEAFF. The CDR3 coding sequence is TGTGCCTGGAGTGTAGACGAGGGTAGGACTGAAGCTTTCTTT.

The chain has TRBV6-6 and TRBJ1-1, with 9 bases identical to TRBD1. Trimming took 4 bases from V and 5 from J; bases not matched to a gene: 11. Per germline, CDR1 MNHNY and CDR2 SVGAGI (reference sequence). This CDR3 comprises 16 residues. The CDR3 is CASSSGTGWSRTEAFF. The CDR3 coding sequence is TGTGCCAGCAGTTCGGGGACAGGGTGGAGTAGGACTGAAGCTTTCTTT.

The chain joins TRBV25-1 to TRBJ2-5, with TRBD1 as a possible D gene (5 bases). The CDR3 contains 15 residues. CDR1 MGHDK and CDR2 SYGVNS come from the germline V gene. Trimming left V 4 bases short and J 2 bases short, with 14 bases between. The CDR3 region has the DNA TGTGCCAGCAGTGCCCCTACAGGAACGCAAGAGACCCAGTACTTC. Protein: CASSAPTGTQETQYF.

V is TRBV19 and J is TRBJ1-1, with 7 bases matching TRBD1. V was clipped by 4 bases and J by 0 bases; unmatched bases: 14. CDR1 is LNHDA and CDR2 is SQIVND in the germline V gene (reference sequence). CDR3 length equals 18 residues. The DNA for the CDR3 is TGTGCCAGTAGTACAAAGAGGACAGGAAATAACATGAACACTGAAGCTTTCTTT. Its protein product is CASSTKRTGNNMNTEAFF.

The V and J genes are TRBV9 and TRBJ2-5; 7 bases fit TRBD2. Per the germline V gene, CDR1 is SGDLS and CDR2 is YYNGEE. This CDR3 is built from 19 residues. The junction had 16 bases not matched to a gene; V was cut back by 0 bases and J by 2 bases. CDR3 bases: TGTGCCAGCAGCGTAGCTTACGCCCAAAGCGGGGCGGTTCAAGAGACCCAGTACTTC. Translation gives CASSVAYAQSGAVQETQYF. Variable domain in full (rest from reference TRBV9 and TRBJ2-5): DSGVTQTPKHLITATGQRVTLRCSPRSGDLSVYWYQQSLDQGLQFLIQYYNGEERAKGNILERFSAQQFPDLHSELNLSSLELGDSALYFCASSVAYAQSGAVQETQYFGPGTRLLVL.

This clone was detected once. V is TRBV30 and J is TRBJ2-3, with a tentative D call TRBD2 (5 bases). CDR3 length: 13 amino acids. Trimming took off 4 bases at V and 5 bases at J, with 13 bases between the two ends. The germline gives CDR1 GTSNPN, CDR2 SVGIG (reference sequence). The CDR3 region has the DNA TGTGCCTGGACCCCCGGGGTGAAAGATACGCAGTATTTT. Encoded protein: CAWTPGVKDTQYF.

CDR3 nucleotide sequence: TGTGCCAGCAGCTTAGCCCTCCGCGGACAGGGGCAAGAGACCCAGTACTTC. Translated, it gives CASSLALRGQGQETQYF. This sequence joins TRBV13 and TRBJ2-5, with 9 bases fitting TRBD1. Germline CDR1 and CDR2: PRHDT and FYEKMQ (reference sequence). The junction had 8 bases not matched to a gene; V was cut back by 1 base and J by 2 bases. The CDR3 extends over 17 amino acids.

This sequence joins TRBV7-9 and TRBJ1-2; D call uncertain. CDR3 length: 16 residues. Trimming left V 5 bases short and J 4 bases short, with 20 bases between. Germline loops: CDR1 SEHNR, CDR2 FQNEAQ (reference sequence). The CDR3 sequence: CASSPEGVVTAYGYTF. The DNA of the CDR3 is TGTGCCAGCAGCCCAGAAGGTGTCGTCACAGCCTATGGCTACACCTTC.

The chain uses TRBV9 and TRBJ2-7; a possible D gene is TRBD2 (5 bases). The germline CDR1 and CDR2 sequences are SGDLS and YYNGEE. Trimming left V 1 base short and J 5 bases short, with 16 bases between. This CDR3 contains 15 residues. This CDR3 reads CASSVRGGIWDEQYF. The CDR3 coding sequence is TGTGCCAGCAGCGTACGGGGTGGAATCTGGGACGAGCAGTACTTC.

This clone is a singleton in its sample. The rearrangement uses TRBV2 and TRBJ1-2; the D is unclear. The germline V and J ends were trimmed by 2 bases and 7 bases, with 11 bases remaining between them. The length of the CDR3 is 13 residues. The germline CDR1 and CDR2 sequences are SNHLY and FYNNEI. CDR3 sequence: CASSEWEVVGYTF. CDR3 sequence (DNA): TGTGCCAGCAGTGAATGGGAGGTTGTTGGCTACACCTTC.

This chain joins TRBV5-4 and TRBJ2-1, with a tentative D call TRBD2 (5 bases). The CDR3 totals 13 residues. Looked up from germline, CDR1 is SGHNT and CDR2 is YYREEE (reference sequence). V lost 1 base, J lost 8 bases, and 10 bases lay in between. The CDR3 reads CASSLPVEDEQFF. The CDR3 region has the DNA TGTGCCAGCAGCTTGCCGGTGGAGGATGAGCAGTTCTTC.

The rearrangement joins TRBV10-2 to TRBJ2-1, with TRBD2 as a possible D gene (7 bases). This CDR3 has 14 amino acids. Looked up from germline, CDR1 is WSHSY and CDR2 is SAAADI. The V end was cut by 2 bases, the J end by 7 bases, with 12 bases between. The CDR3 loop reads CASSEGGGQNEQFF. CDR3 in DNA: TGCGCCAGCAGTGAGGGGGGGGGCCAGAATGAGCAGTTCTTC.

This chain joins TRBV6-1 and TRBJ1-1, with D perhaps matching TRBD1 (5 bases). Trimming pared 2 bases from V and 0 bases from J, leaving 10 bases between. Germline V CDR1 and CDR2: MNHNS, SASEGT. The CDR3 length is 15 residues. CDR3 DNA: TGTGCCAGCAGTGAACAAGGGGCACTGAACACTGAAGCTTTCTTT. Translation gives CASSEQGALNTEAFF.

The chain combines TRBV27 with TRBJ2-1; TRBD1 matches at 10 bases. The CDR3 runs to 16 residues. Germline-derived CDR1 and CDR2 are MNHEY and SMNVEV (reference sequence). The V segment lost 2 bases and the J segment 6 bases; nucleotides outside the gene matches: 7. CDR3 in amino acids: CASSLAGTGVGNEQFF. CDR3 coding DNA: TGTGCCAGCAGTTTAGCCGGGACAGGGGTCGGCAATGAGCAGTTCTTC.

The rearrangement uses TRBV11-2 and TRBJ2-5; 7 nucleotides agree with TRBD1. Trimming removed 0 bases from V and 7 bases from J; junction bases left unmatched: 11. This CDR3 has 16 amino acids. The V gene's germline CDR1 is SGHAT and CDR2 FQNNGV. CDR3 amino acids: CASSLDTFRGLGTQYF. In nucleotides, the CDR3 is TGTGCCAGCAGCTTAGATACATTTAGGGGGCTGGGGACCCAGTACTTC.

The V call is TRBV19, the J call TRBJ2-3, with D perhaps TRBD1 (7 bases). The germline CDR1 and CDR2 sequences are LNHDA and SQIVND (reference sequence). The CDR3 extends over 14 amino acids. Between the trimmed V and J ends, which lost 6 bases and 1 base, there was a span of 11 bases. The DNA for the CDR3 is TGTGCCAGTAGCCAGGGGGGACGCACAGATACGCAGTATTTT. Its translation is CASSQGGRTDTQYF.

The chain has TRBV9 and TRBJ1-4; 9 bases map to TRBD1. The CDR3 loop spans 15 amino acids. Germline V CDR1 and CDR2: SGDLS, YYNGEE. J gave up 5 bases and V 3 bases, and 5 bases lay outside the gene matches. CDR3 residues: CASSGPGTGNEKLFF. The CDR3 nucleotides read TGTGCCAGCAGCGGACCCGGGACAGGGAATGAAAAACTGTTTTTT.

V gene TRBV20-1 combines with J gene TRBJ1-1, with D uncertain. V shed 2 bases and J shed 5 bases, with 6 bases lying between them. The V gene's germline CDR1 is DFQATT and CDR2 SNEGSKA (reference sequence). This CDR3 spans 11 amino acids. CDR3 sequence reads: CSARPVTEAFF. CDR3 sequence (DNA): TGCAGTGCTAGACCGGTTACTGAAGCTTTCTTT.

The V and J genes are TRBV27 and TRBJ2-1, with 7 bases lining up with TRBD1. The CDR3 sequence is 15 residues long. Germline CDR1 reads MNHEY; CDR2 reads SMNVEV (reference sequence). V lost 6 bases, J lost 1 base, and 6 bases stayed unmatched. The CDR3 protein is CASSPMDRSYNEQFF. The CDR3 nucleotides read TGTGCCAGCAGCCCGATGGACAGGTCCTACAATGAGCAGTTCTTC.

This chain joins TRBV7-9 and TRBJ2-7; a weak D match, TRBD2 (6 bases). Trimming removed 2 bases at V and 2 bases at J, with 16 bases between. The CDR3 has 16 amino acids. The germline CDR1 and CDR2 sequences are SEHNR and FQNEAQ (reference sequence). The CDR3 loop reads CASSLFGGSRPYEQYF. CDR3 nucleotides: TGTGCCAGCAGCTTATTTGGGGGGAGTAGACCCTACGAGCAGTACTTC. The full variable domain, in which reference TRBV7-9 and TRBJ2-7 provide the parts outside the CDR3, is DTGVSQNPRHKITKRGQNVTFRCDPISEHNRLYWYRQTLGQGPEFLTYFQNEAQLEKSRLLSDRFSAERPKGSFSTLEIQRTEQGDSAMYLCASSLFGGSRPYEQYFGPGTRLTVT.

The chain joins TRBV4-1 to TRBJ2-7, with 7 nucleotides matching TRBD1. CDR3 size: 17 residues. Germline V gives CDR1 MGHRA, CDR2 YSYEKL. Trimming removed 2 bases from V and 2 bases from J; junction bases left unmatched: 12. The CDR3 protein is CASSQFLLAGGPYEQYF. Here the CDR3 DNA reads TGCGCCAGCAGCCAATTCCTTTTGGCAGGGGGTCCCTACGAGCAGTACTTC.